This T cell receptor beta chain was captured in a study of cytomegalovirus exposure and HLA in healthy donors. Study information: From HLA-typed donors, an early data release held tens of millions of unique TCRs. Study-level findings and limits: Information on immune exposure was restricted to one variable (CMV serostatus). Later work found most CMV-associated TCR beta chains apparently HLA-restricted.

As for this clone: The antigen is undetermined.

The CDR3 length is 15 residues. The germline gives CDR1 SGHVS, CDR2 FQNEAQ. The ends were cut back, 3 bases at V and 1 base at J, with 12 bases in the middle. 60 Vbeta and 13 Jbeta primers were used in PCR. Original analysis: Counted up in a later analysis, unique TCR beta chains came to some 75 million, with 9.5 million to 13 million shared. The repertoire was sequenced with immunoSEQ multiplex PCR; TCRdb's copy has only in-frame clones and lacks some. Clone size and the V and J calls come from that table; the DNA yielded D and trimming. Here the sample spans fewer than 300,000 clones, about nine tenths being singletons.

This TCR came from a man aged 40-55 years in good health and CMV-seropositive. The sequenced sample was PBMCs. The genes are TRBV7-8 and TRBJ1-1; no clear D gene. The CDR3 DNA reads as TGTGCCAGCAGCTTTAGCCGGGGTGGGAACACTGAAGCTTTCTTT. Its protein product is CASSFSRGGNTEAFF.